This T cell receptor (beta chain) was obtained from a study of cytomegalovirus exposure and HLA in healthy donors. Study conclusions and caveats: It was reported that the classifier diagnosed cytomegalovirus status with high specificity and sensitivity in both the original and validation cohorts. Several V segments, TRBV6-2 and TRBV6-3 among them, could not be told apart and were dropped. In a later analysis, donors in an Asian-associated ancestry cluster reportedly had fewer N-insertions in productive TCRs than the cohort mean. HLA alleles were associated with some 16,000 TCR beta sequences in a later analysis at 0.05 false discovery rate.

CDR1 and CDR2 from the germline V gene are SGHRS and YFSETQ. J gave up 8 bases and V 0 bases, and 11 bases lay outside the gene matches. The CDR3 covers 16 residues. About this clone: Antigen unknown.

PCR was performed using 60 Vbeta and 13 Jbeta primers. Libraries were prepared by immunoSEQ multiplex PCR; TCRdb keeps only in-frame clonotypes and omits some of them. Found here are tens of thousands of clones; the top ten clones hold approximately 11%. Specimen: PBMCs. The origin of this receptor is a woman in her 50s in good health and CMV-seropositive. The V and J genes are TRBV5-1 and TRBJ1-2; 9 bases align to TRBD1. CDR3 amino acids: CASSLATTGGNGGYTF. The CDR3 nucleotides read TGCGCCAGCAGCTTGGCTACTACAGGGGGCAACGGGGGCTACACCTTC.